This T cell receptor beta chain emerged from a study of T cell responses to AZD1222 COVID-19 vaccine. Findings and limits, study-wide: Seropositive at baseline were only 5 or 6 AZD1222 recipients. White British people made up most donors, females outnumbered males, and clonal diversity was possibly underestimated. When two AZD1222 doses had been given, Spike-specific TCR breadth and depth rose. Regions 160-218 and 743-854 held dominance among vaccine-associated CD4 TCRs, which spanned spike.

In regard to this clone: Its antigen is as yet unknown.

The assay was immunoSEQ multiplex PCR, and TCRdb's table has in-frame clones only and misses some. Here the sample spans about 160,000 clones, about 88% being singletons. The CDR3 consists of 14 residues. CDR1 SGDLS and CDR2 YYNGEE come from the germline V gene. V lost 1 base, J lost 4 bases, and 10 bases lay in between. The source is an adult in good health. The sample in question was peripheral blood, obtained on day 0 of AZD1222 vaccination. V is TRBV9 and J is TRBJ2-3; D is unresolved. DNA of the CDR3: TGTGCCAGCAGCGTAAGGTGGGCAGCAGATACGCAGTATTTT. This codes for CASSVRWAADTQYF.